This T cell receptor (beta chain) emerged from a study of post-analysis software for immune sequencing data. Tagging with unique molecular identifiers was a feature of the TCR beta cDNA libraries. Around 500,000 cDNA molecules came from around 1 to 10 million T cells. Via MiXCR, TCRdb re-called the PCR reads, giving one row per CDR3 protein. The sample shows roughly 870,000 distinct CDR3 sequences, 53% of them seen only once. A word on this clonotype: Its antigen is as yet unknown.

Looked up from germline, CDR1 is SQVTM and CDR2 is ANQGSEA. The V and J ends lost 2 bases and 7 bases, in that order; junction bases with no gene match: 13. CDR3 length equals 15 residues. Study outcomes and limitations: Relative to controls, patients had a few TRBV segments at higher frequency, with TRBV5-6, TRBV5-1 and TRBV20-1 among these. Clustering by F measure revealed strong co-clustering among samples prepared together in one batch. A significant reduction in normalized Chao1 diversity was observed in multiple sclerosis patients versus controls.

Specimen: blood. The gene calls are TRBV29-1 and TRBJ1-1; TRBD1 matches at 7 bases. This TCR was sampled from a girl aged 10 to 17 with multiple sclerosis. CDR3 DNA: TGCAGCGTTGAAACAGGGGTAAGGTTCAGTAGTGAAGCTTTCTTT. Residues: CSVETGVRFSSEAFF.